This T cell receptor beta chain was found in a study of cytomegalovirus exposure and HLA in healthy donors. Clones were sequenced by immunoSEQ multiplex PCR, and TCRdb holds only the in-frame ones, with some missing. In the table there are more than 150,000 clones, 88% of which are singletons. The CDR3 runs 16 residues. Trimming shortened V by 5 bases and J by 2 bases, and 17 bases separated the two germline ends. Germline values: CDR1 SNHLY, CDR2 FYNNEI. The clonotype originates from a man between 18 and 35 years old in good health and CMV-seronegative. Sequences were obtained from PBMCs. V usage is TRBV2 and J usage is TRBJ2-3; D perhaps matches TRBD2 (5 bases). CDR3 DNA sequence: TGTGCCAGCAGTCACCCGGGATATACTGACACAGATACGCAGTATTTT. Translated: CASSHPGYTDTDTQYF.